Below are 5 T cell receptor beta chains sequenced from a single sample in a study of beta chain features in type 1 diabetes. Findings and caveats of the study: Shorter TCRB CDR3s, moderately but significantly so, were found in Type 1 diabetes patients in all four CD4+ subsets.

Reverse transcribing all isolated RNA meant expressed TCRB transcripts were sequenced. Sequenced by immunoSEQ multiplex PCR; TCRdb stores in-frame clones only, minus some. The profile shows about 640,000 clones, 9.5% to 15% of them singletons. Their specific antigens are unknown. The sequenced sample was naive CD4+ T cells from blood. The source is a man aged 25 to 40 with type 1 diabetes.

The chain combines TRBV11-2 with TRBJ2-7; D gene ambiguous. V gave up 5 bases and J gave up 11 bases, with 13 bases separating them. The CDR3 totals 11 residues. CDR1 and CDR2 from the germline V gene are SGHAT and FQNNGV. The CDR3: CASSPASEKYF. In nucleotides, the CDR3 is TGTGCCAGCAGCCCTGCCTCGGAGAAGTACTTC.

V is TRBV5-6 and J is TRBJ2-2, with D perhaps TRBD2 (5 bases). The V end lost 2 bases, the J end lost 3 bases, and 14 bases lay between the germline ends. CDR3 length: 16 residues. Germline V gives CDR1 SGHDT, CDR2 YYEEEE. CDR3 sequence reads: CASSLYRGLDTGELFF. Here the CDR3 DNA reads TGTGCCAGCAGCTTATATAGAGGGCTGGACACCGGGGAGCTGTTTTTT.

This clone came up a few times. The chain has TRBV19 and TRBJ2-3, with 9 bases that match TRBD1. The CDR3 consists of 15 residues. Germline CDR1 LNHDA, CDR2 SQIVND (reference sequence). The V gene end was trimmed by 3 bases and the J gene end by 2 bases; junction bases not matched to a gene: 3. CDR3 in DNA: TGTGCCAGTAGTATGAAACAGGGGGCCACAGATACGCAGTATTTT. It codes for CASSMKQGATDTQYF.

This clone was observed a few times. The rearrangement links TRBV5-4 to TRBJ2-3, with D unresolved. This CDR3 is 15 amino acids long. Trimming left V 1 base short and J 2 bases short, with 11 bases between. Germline values: CDR1 SGHNT, CDR2 YYREEE (reference sequence). CDR3: CASSLIARNTDTQYF. The CDR3 bases are TGTGCCAGCAGCTTGATTGCGAGGAACACAGATACGCAGTATTTT. Variable domain in full (rest from reference TRBV5-4 and TRBJ2-3): ETGVTQSPTHLIKTRGQQVTLRCSSQSGHNTVSWYQQALGQGPQFIFQYYREEENGRGNFPPRFSGLQFPNYSSELNVNALELDDSALYLCASSLIARNTDTQYFGPGTRLTVL.

This clone was picked up a small number of times. The V call is TRBV7-9, the J call TRBJ2-3; 7 bases align to TRBD1. J was trimmed by 5 bases and V by 5 bases; bases with no gene match: 7. CDR3 length equals 14 residues. Germline V gives CDR1 SEHNR, CDR2 FQNEAQ (reference sequence). CDR3: CASSRGQRQDTQYF. The CDR3 coding sequence is TGTGCCAGCAGCCGGGGACAGAGACAAGATACGCAGTATTTT.